The 32 T cell receptor beta chains given below trace back to one sample, sequenced in a study of blood T cell repertoires in COVID-19. Sequencing used immunoSEQ multiplex PCR; TCRdb keeps in-frame clones, though not all of them. The sample contains about 280,000 clones, about nine tenths of which appear only once. Sample: peripheral blood. The receptor source for this set is a woman in her thirties with active or convalescent COVID-19.

The CDR3, as DNA: TGTGCCAGCAGCTCCCCGGGACAGTCCACAGATACGCAGTATTTT. Translating it yields CASSSPGQSTDTQYF. V usage is TRBV21-1 and J usage is TRBJ2-3; whether TRBD1, the table's D call, matches the DNA was not checked. TRBV21-1 is tagged as a pseudogene. This CDR3 has 15 amino acids.

This rearrangement joins TRBV7-3 to TRBJ1-1, with D possibly TRBD1 on 5 matching bases. Per the germline V gene, CDR1 is SGHTA and CDR2 is FQGTGA. CDR3 length: 14 residues. Deletions cut 5 bases from V and 1 base from J, with 11 bases between. The CDR3, as DNA: TGTGCCAGCAGCCTCAGGGCAGCGAACACTGAAGCTTTCTTT. Amino acids: CASSLRAANTEAFF.

V is TRBV7-9 and J is TRBJ2-5; a possible D gene is TRBD2 (6 bases). Germline V CDR1 and CDR2: SEHNR, FQNEAQ (reference sequence). This CDR3 region has 18 residues. V gave up 3 bases and J gave up 3 bases, with 23 bases separating them. The CDR3 sequence is CASSLGIYAGRGEETQYF. The CDR3 region has the DNA TGTGCCAGCAGCTTGGGTATCTATGCCGGGCGGGGAGAAGAGACCCAGTACTTC.

The rearrangement links TRBV4-3 to TRBJ1-2; possible D gene TRBD1, 5 bases. V gave up 2 bases and J gave up 8 bases, with 15 bases separating them. Germline lookup yields CDR1 LGHNA and CDR2 YSLEER. The CDR3 runs 14 residues. This chain's CDR3 is CASSQFPDRGGYTF. The CDR3 coding sequence is TGCGCCAGCAGCCAATTCCCGGACCGGGGGGGCTACACCTTC.

This clone has only a few counts. The V and J genes are TRBV28 and TRBJ1-5, with 9 bases lining up with TRBD1. Germline V gives CDR1 MDHEN, CDR2 SYDVKM. The junction had 2 bases not matched to a gene; V was cut back by 6 bases and J by 5 bases. The CDR3 runs 13 residues. The CDR3 here is CASRQGADQPQHF. The DNA for the CDR3 is TGTGCCAGCAGACAGGGGGCAGATCAGCCCCAGCATTTT.

The chain has TRBV3-1 (or the pseudogene TRBV3-2) and TRBJ1-2, with 8 bases aligning to TRBD1. Germline assignment: CDR1 LGHDT and CDR2 YNNKEL (reference sequence). The CDR3 has 15 residues. V lost 4 bases, J lost 4 bases, and 8 bases stayed unmatched. The CDR3 region has the DNA TGTGCCAGCAGCCTCCGTCCGGACAGGGCCTATGGCTACACCTTC. Its translation is CASSLRPDRAYGYTF.

The gene calls are TRBV6-5 and TRBJ2-7, with 9 nucleotides matching TRBD2. This CDR3 has 14 amino acids. Germline lookup yields CDR1 MNHEY and CDR2 SVGAGI. J lost 0 bases, V lost 8 bases, and 5 bases had no gene match. The CDR3 DNA reads as TGTGCCAGCCAAGCGGGGGGTAGCTCCTACGAGCAGTACTTC. This codes for CASQAGGSSYEQYF.

The V and J genes are TRBV28 and TRBJ2-2, with D tentatively TRBD1 (5 bases). V lost 3 bases, J lost 6 bases, and 17 bases lay in between. The CDR3 is made up of 16 amino acids. The V gene's germline CDR1 is MDHEN and CDR2 SYDVKM. The CDR3 loop is CASSLQGSLGPGELFF. CDR3 coding DNA: TGTGCCAGCAGTTTGCAGGGCTCTCTAGGACCCGGGGAGCTGTTTTTT.

The chain recombines TRBV7-8 with TRBJ1-4; D unresolved. CDR1 SGHVS and CDR2 FQNEAQ come from the germline V gene. V dropped 4 bases and J dropped 13 bases, with 16 bases sitting between them. The CDR3 sequence is 13 residues long. The CDR3 spells CASSSTEVRRLFF. The CDR3 region has the DNA TGTGCCAGCAGCTCGACGGAGGTACGGCGACTGTTTTTT. Supplemented by reference TRBV7-8 and TRBJ1-4, the full variable domain reads GAGVSQSPRYKVAKRGQDVALRCDPISGHVSLFWYQQALGQGPEFLTYFQNEAQLDKSGLPSDRFFAERPEGSVSTLKIQRTQQEDSAVYLCASSSTEVRRLFFGSGTQLSVL.

V and J are TRBV6-2 or TRBV6-3 and TRBJ1-2; no clear D. Germline V gene data show CDR1 as MNHEY and CDR2 as SVGEGT. The CDR3 covers 12 residues. V lost 5 bases and J 8 bases, leaving 12 bases between the germline ends. Here the CDR3 reads CASSPRGRGYTF. Written as DNA, the CDR3 is TGTGCCAGCAGTCCGCGAGGGCGAGGCTACACCTTC.

The J gene is TRBJ1-2, the V gene TRBV5-8, with D hard to call. This CDR3 comprises 14 residues. V was pared by 0 bases and J by 8 bases, with 14 bases between. In germline, CDR1 is SGHTS, CDR2 YDEGEE. Written as DNA, the CDR3 is TGTGCCAGCAGCTTGGGCTCCTTGAGAGGAGGCTACACCTTC. Its protein product is CASSLGSLRGGYTF. Full variable domain (remainder filled in from reference TRBV5-8 and TRBJ1-2): EAGVTQSPTHLIKTRGQQATLRCSPISGHTSVYWYQQALGLGLQFLLWYDEGEERNRGNFPPRFSGRQFPNYSSELNVNALELEDSALYLCASSLGSLRGGYTFGSGTRLTVV.

This chain connects TRBV6-4 to TRBJ2-3, with D maybe TRBD2 (5 bases). V gave up 2 bases and J gave up 3 bases, with 6 bases separating them. CDR3 length: 13 residues. CDR1 and CDR2 (germline): MRHNA, SNTAGT. The CDR3 here is CASSDRETDTQYF. The CDR3, as DNA: TGTGCCAGCAGTGACAGGGAGACAGATACGCAGTATTTT.

The chain combines TRBV4-1 with TRBJ1-5, with 8 bases that match TRBD1. V lost 5 bases to trimming and J lost 6 bases; unmatched junction nucleotides: 15. Per germline, CDR1 MGHRA and CDR2 YSYEKL. This CDR3 has 17 residues. The CDR3 spells CASSDGWGTGGVQPQHF. Written as DNA, the CDR3 is TGCGCCAGCAGCGACGGCTGGGGTACAGGGGGTGTTCAGCCCCAGCATTTT.

This chain uses TRBV6-6 with TRBJ2-5; unclear D gene. CDR1 and CDR2 from the germline V gene are MNHNY and SVGAGI (reference sequence). Deletions cut 5 bases from V and 2 bases from J, with 15 bases between. The CDR3 extends over 15 amino acids. DNA of the CDR3: TGTGCCAGCAGTCCCCGTAGAGGATCGCAAGAGACCCAGTACTTC. It is translated as CASSPRRGSQETQYF.

This chain connects TRBV2 to TRBJ2-7, with D unclear. Germline lookup yields CDR1 SNHLY and CDR2 FYNNEI. CDR3 length: 13 amino acids. V dropped 2 bases and J dropped 7 bases, with 12 bases sitting between them. The CDR3: CASSERSISEQYF. In nucleotides, the CDR3 is TGTGCCAGCAGTGAAAGAAGCATAAGTGAGCAGTACTTC. The full variable domain, in which reference TRBV2 and TRBJ2-7 provide the parts outside the CDR3, is EPEVTQTPSHQVTQMGQEVILRCVPISNHLYFYWYRQILGQKVEFLVSFYNNEISEKSEIFDDQFSVERPDGSNFTLKIRSTKLEDSAMYFCASSERSISEQYFGPGTRLTVT.

The chain is built from TRBV7-2 and TRBJ1-1, with D possibly being TRBD1 (6 bases). The CDR3 sequence is 13 residues long. The germline CDR1 and CDR2 sequences are SGHTA and FQGNSA. V was clipped by 2 bases and J by 3 bases, with 7 bases between them. The CDR3 DNA is TGTGCCAGCAGCTTATACAGGGACACTGAAGCTTTCTTT. This gives the protein CASSLYRDTEAFF.

Comment on this clone: Other DNA sequences from this sample encode an identical CDR3 as well. CDR3 amino acids: CASSLGTANTEAFF. The CDR3 DNA reads as TGCGCCAGCAGCTTGGGGACAGCCAACACTGAAGCTTTCTTT. The V gene is TRBV5-1, the J gene TRBJ1-1, with D tentatively TRBD1 (6 bases). Per germline, CDR1 SGHRS and CDR2 YFSETQ. Deletions cut 0 bases from V and 2 bases from J, with 8 bases between. The CDR3 extends over 14 amino acids. Variable domain in full (rest from reference TRBV5-1 and TRBJ1-1): KAGVTQTPRYLIKTRGQQVTLSCSPISGHRSVSWYQQTPGQGLQFLFEYFSETQRNKGNFPGRFSGRQFSNSRSEMNVSTLELGDSALYLCASSLGTANTEAFFGQGTRLTVV.

V usage is TRBV6-6 and J usage is TRBJ2-3, with D unclear. The germline V gene encodes CDR1 MNHNY and CDR2 SVGAGI (reference sequence). Trimming left V 5 bases short and J 4 bases short, with 13 bases between. The CDR3 extends over 14 amino acids. The CDR3 reads CASSPLLNPDTQYF. As DNA, the CDR3 is TGTGCCAGCAGTCCTCTACTAAATCCAGATACGCAGTATTTT.

This clone was detected a few times. V gene TRBV28 combines with J gene TRBJ2-1; possible D gene TRBD1, 6 bases. The germline V gene has CDR1 MDHEN and CDR2 SYDVKM. The CDR3 extends over 15 amino acids. Trimming removed 4 bases at V and 16 bases at J, with 26 bases between. The CDR3 region has the DNA TGTGCCAGCAGTTCCCGGACAGTCACCGGGCCTTCCCTCTTCTTC. The encoded protein is CASSSRTVTGPSLFF. The full variable domain, in which reference TRBV28 and TRBJ2-1 provide the parts outside the CDR3, is DVKVTQSSRYLVKRTGEKVFLECVQDMDHENMFWYRQDPGLGLRLIYFSYDVKMKEKGDIPEGYSVSREKKERFSLILESASTNQTSMYLCASSSRTVTGPSLFFGPGTRLTVL.

The V gene is TRBV27, the J gene TRBJ1-2; D possibly corresponds to TRBD1 (6 bases). V dropped 0 bases and J dropped 4 bases, with 18 bases sitting between them. The germline gives CDR1 MNHEY, CDR2 SMNVEV (reference sequence). The CDR3 runs 17 residues. DNA of the CDR3: TGTGCCAGCAGTTTATCCCACGCGGGGGCGCGACCCTATGGCTACACCTTC. As protein: CASSLSHAGARPYGYTF.

In nucleotides, the CDR3 is TGTGCCAGCTCACCGCCCGGACTAGCCCCGGGCCAGTACTTC. This sequence encodes CASSPPGLAPGQYF. J is TRBJ2-5 and V is TRBV18; 8 positions match TRBD2. The germline V gene encodes CDR1 KGHSH and CDR2 LQKENI. Trimming at V came to 3 bases and at J to 10 bases, leaving 10 bases not matched to a gene. The CDR3 is made up of 14 amino acids.

The V and J genes are TRBV6-5 and TRBJ1-2; no definite D call. V was trimmed by 5 bases and J by 7 bases, leaving 14 bases between them. Germline V CDR1 and CDR2: MNHEY, SVGAGI. This CDR3 is 13 amino acids long. The CDR3 nucleotides are TGTGCCAGCAGTCGTGGAGGCTCGGGTGGCTACACCTTC. It yields the protein CASSRGGSGGYTF.

This clone was observed once. The chain has TRBV5-6 and TRBJ2-7; D is possibly TRBD2 (5 bases). V shed 0 bases and J shed 0 bases, with 10 bases lying between them. Germline CDR1 SGHDT, CDR2 YYEEEE. The CDR3 is 15 amino acids. CDR3 in amino acids: CASSLGPGISYEQYF. As DNA, the CDR3 is TGTGCCAGCAGCTTGGGTCCGGGGATCTCCTACGAGCAGTACTTC.

The rearrangement uses TRBV24-1 and TRBJ1-2; D is possibly TRBD1 (6 bases). The germline V gene has CDR1 KGHDR and CDR2 SFDVKD. With 4 bases removed from V and 8 bases from J, the gap between germline ends came to 16 bases. CDR3 length: 14 residues. Here the CDR3 DNA reads TGTGCCACCAGTGAGCACACAGGGTTGGGGGGCTACACCTTC. Translating gives CATSEHTGLGGYTF.

V usage is TRBV28 and J usage is TRBJ1-2, with 7 bases aligning to TRBD1. CDR3 length equals 16 residues. Germline trimming cut 2 bases from V and 6 bases from J; bases unmatched to any gene: 12. CDR1 and CDR2 (germline): MDHEN, SYDVKM. CDR3 region: CASSLPGGGPPHGYTF. The CDR3 DNA reads as TGTGCCAGCAGTTTACCGGGAGGGGGCCCTCCCCATGGCTACACCTTC.

This clone counts as medium-sized. The chain couples TRBV2 to TRBJ1-5; 8 bases fit TRBD1. This CDR3 contains 15 residues. The germline V gene has CDR1 SNHLY and CDR2 FYNNEI. Trimming removed 8 bases from V and 6 bases from J; junction bases left unmatched: 12. This CDR3 is CASSQGQGALQPQHF. CDR3 DNA sequence: TGTGCCAGCTCTCAAGGACAGGGAGCCCTTCAGCCCCAGCATTTT.

This clone was observed a handful of times. The chain has TRBV7-9 and TRBJ1-6, with 11 bases fitting TRBD1. After removal of 4 bases from V and 10 bases from J, the junction contained 9 bases not matched to a gene. This CDR3 region has 16 residues. The germline CDR1 and CDR2 sequences are SEHNR and FQNEAQ (reference sequence). This CDR3 reads CASSSSDRGLSSPLHF. CDR3 in DNA: TGTGCCAGCAGCTCATCGGACAGGGGGCTATCCTCACCCCTCCACTTT.

This chain links TRBV5-1 with TRBJ2-7; 10 bases match TRBD2. CDR3 length: 15 amino acids. Looked up from germline, CDR1 is SGHRS and CDR2 is YFSETQ. V lost 5 bases to trimming and J lost 2 bases; unmatched junction nucleotides: 7. The DNA for the CDR3 is TGCGCCAGCAGTCCGGGACTAGCGATTACCTACGAGCAGTACTTC. This codes for CASSPGLAITYEQYF.

The chain has TRBV10-3 and TRBJ2-7, with 7 bases fitting TRBD1. With V trimmed by 6 bases and J by 2 bases, 1 base remained unmatched. This CDR3 spans 12 amino acids. Germline CDR1 is ENHRY and CDR2 is SYGVKD. In nucleotides, the CDR3 is TGTGCCATCAGCGGGACAGCCTACGAGCAGTACTTC. Translating it yields CAISGTAYEQYF.

V and J are TRBV6-5 and TRBJ1-6; 8 bases are shared with TRBD1. The CDR3 loop spans 15 amino acids. After removal of 7 bases from V and 8 bases from J, the junction contained 10 bases not matched to a gene. Germline V gives CDR1 MNHEY, CDR2 SVGAGI. CDR3 protein: CASTLRTGFDSPLHF. As DNA, the CDR3 is TGTGCCAGCACCTTACGGACAGGGTTTGATTCACCCCTCCACTTT.

The rearrangement joins TRBV6-1 to TRBJ1-1, with TRBD1 matching over 12 bases. Unmatched junction bases numbered 8, after V lost 2 bases and J lost 4 bases. The CDR3 contains 17 residues. CDR1 is MNHNS and CDR2 is SASEGT in the germline V gene. CDR3 region: CASSERGQGAFGTEAFF. The CDR3 nucleotides read TGTGCCAGCAGTGAAAGGGGACAGGGGGCTTTTGGCACTGAAGCTTTCTTT.

This clone came up a few times. The chain combines TRBV10-1 with TRBJ1-3; D is possibly TRBD1 (5 bases). Trimming pared 3 bases from V and 2 bases from J, leaving 20 bases between. The CDR3 is made up of 18 amino acids. Germline loops: CDR1 WNHNN, CDR2 SYGVQD (reference sequence). The CDR3 sequence is CASSDSRAGASTGNTIYF. CDR3 nucleotides: TGCGCCAGCAGTGACAGTAGAGCTGGGGCTTCGACTGGAAACACCATATATTTT.